What follows are 32 T cell receptor beta chains derived from one specimen sequenced in a study of cytomegalovirus exposure and HLA in healthy donors. TCRdb's table, derived via immunoSEQ multiplex PCR, lists solely in-frame clones and lacks some. The sample holds about 170,000 clones; roughly 96% are singletons and the top ten take roughly 1%. Material: PBMCs. Receptors originate from a woman younger than 35 in good health and CMV-seronegative.

V and J are TRBV5-1 and TRBJ1-1; a possible D gene is TRBD1 (6 bases). CDR3 size: 15 residues. CDR1 is SGHRS, CDR2 YFSETQ, per germline. Trimming shortened V by 0 bases and J by 4 bases, and 13 bases separated the two germline ends. CDR3 in DNA: TGCGCCAGCAGCTTGGAAGGGGGTTTTGTCACTGAAGCTTTCTTT. Amino acids: CASSLEGGFVTEAFF.

This chain joins TRBV6-5 and TRBJ1-3; 7 bases agree with TRBD1. The CDR3 sequence is 15 residues long. The V gene end was trimmed by 6 bases and the J gene end by 0 bases; junction bases not matched to a gene: 5. Germline V gene data show CDR1 as MNHEY and CDR2 as SVGAGI. The CDR3 DNA reads as TGTGCCAGCAGCCAGACAGGGCACTCTGGAAACACCATATATTTT. Encoded protein: CASSQTGHSGNTIYF.

The V and J genes are TRBV2 and TRBJ2-5; TRBD1 matches 8 bases. Trimming at V came to 4 bases and at J to 4 bases, leaving 5 bases not matched to a gene. The CDR3 totals 14 residues. Germline CDR1 SNHLY, CDR2 FYNNEI. The CDR3 DNA is TGTGCCAGCAGTGGTTACAGGGGGGCAGAGACCCAGTACTTC. Translation: CASSGYRGAETQYF.

J is TRBJ1-6 and V is TRBV6-5; TRBD1 agrees at 9 bases. Germline lookup yields CDR1 MNHEY and CDR2 SVGAGI. V gave up 6 bases and J gave up 7 bases; unmatched junction bases: 7. The CDR3 has 15 amino acids. CDR3 protein: CASSPPGQGNSPLHF. DNA of the CDR3: TGTGCCAGCAGCCCTCCGGGACAGGGCAATTCACCCCTCCACTTT.

The chain employs TRBV2 and TRBJ2-7; weak D call: TRBD2 (6 bases). CDR3 length: 14 amino acids. Trimming took 3 bases from V and 6 from J, leaving 15 bases between them. Germline loops: CDR1 SNHLY, CDR2 FYNNEI. The CDR3 sequence is CASSEGGSPLEQYF. The DNA of the CDR3 is TGTGCCAGCAGTGAGGGGGGTTCGCCTCTCGAGCAGTACTTC. The complete variable domain, with remaining parts taken from reference TRBV2 and TRBJ2-7, reads EPEVTQTPSHQVTQMGQEVILRCVPISNHLYFYWYRQILGQKVEFLVSFYNNEISEKSEIFDDQFSVERPDGSNFTLKIRSTKLEDSAMYFCASSEGGSPLEQYFGPGTRLTVT.

As to this clone: A read error may produce the germline difference seen at one junction end. The chain recombines TRBV7-7 with TRBJ2-1; 8 bases align to TRBD1. CDR1 is SSHAT, CDR2 FNYEAQ, per germline (reference sequence). The CDR3 spans 15 residues. The chain's CDR3 is CASSLVWTGYNEQFF. CDR3 coding DNA: TGTGCTAGCAGCTTAGTTTGGACAGGGTACAATGAGCAGTTCTTC.

This clone is a singleton in its sample. The chain carries TRBV7-9 and TRBJ1-2; tentatively, D is TRBD1 (5 bases). Trimming cost V 2 bases and J 2 bases, with 6 bases left between them. Per the germline V gene, CDR1 is SEHNR and CDR2 is FQNEAQ (reference sequence). The CDR3 is 13 residues long. CDR3 DNA sequence: TGTGCCAGCAGCTTACAGGGAAACTATGGCTACACCTTC. It yields the protein CASSLQGNYGYTF.

This chain joins TRBV6-6 and TRBJ1-1, with D unresolved. V dropped 10 bases and J dropped 4 bases, with 16 bases sitting between them. This CDR3 has 13 amino acids. Per the germline V gene, CDR1 is MNHNY and CDR2 is SVGAGI (reference sequence). The CDR3 region is CATPSRQGTEAFF. The CDR3 coding sequence is TGTGCCACCCCAAGCCGACAAGGCACTGAAGCTTTCTTT.

This clone was seen only a few times. The chain recombines TRBV6-5 with TRBJ2-2; D is unclear. Germline loops: CDR1 MNHEY, CDR2 SVGAGI. CDR3 length equals 13 residues. V was pared by 5 bases and J by 7 bases, with 11 bases between. The CDR3 sequence: CASSPTLFGELFF. For the CDR3, the DNA is TGTGCCAGCAGTCCGACATTATTCGGGGAGCTGTTTTTT.

CDR3 sequence: CASSEFVRDLNEQFF. The CDR3, as DNA: TGTGCCAGCAGTGAATTCGTCAGGGATCTCAATGAGCAGTTCTTC. The V and J genes are TRBV6-1 and TRBJ2-1; a weak D match, TRBD1 (5 bases). The CDR3 contains 15 residues. The ends were cut back, 2 bases at V and 6 bases at J, with 14 bases in the middle. Germline lookup yields CDR1 MNHNS and CDR2 SASEGT.

This clone was recorded only once. J is TRBJ1-4 and V is TRBV27, with TRBD1 matching 7 bases. Germline V gene lookup returns CDR1 MNHEY and CDR2 SMNVEV (reference sequence). Trimming took 5 bases from V and 3 from J; bases not matched to a gene: 6. This CDR3 has 15 amino acids. The CDR3 coding sequence is TGTGCCAGCAGTCCACGGGACAGACCTAATGAAAAACTGTTTTTT. Encoded protein: CASSPRDRPNEKLFF.

This chain connects TRBV5-1 to TRBJ1-2; TRBD1 agrees at 9 bases. CDR3 length: 14 residues. Germline CDR1 SGHRS, CDR2 YFSETQ. V shed 4 bases, J shed 8 bases, and the junction held 9 bases outside the gene matches. The CDR3 DNA follows: TGCGCCAGCAGCCCGGGGACAGGGAGCTACGGCTACACCTTC. The encoded protein is CASSPGTGSYGYTF.

CDR3 nucleotides: TGTGCCAGCAGCACAAGCGGGGGGGCCCCCGGGGAGCTGTTTTTT. It codes for CASSTSGGAPGELFF. V is TRBV7-6 and J is TRBJ2-2, with 10 bases matching TRBD2. The junction had 6 bases not matched to a gene; V was cut back by 5 bases and J by 6 bases. This CDR3 spans 15 amino acids. Germline V CDR1 and CDR2: SGHVS, FNYEAQ. Filled out from reference TRBV7-6 and TRBJ2-2, the complete variable domain reads GAGVSQSPRYKVTKRGQDVALRCDPISGHVSLYWYRQALGQGPEFLTYFNYEAQQDKSGLPNDRFSAERPEGSISTLTIQRTEQRDSAMYRCASSTSGGAPGELFFGEGSRLTVL.

The V gene is TRBV25-1, the J gene TRBJ1-2; unclear D gene. Trimming took 4 bases from V and 6 from J, leaving 9 bases between them. Germline values: CDR1 MGHDK, CDR2 SYGVNS. The CDR3 consists of 12 residues. CDR3 nucleotides: TGTGCCAGCAGTGGAAACAGAGATGGCTACACCTTC. It codes for CASSGNRDGYTF.

The sample holds one count of this clone. V gene TRBV6-6 combines with J gene TRBJ2-1, with D perhaps TRBD1 (6 bases). The germline V and J ends were trimmed by 6 bases and 0 bases, with 15 bases remaining between them. Germline CDR1 MNHNY, CDR2 SVGAGI (reference sequence). CDR3 length equals 16 residues. CDR3 coding DNA: TGTGCCAGCAGCTCCAAACAGGGTAGCTCCTACAATGAGCAGTTCTTC. It is translated as CASSSKQGSSYNEQFF.

The chain joins TRBV5-1 to TRBJ2-3, with 10 bases fitting TRBD2. V shed 0 bases and J 6 bases; nucleotides not matched to a gene: 10. CDR1 is SGHRS and CDR2 is YFSETQ in the germline V gene. This CDR3 spans 17 amino acids. The CDR3 nucleotides are TGCGCCAGCAGCTTGGCCGGGCTAGCGGGGGTTATGGATACGCAGTATTTT. Protein sequence: CASSLAGLAGVMDTQYF.

The chain links TRBV19 to TRBJ1-6; 7 positions agree with TRBD1. V shed 4 bases, J shed 7 bases, and the junction held 13 bases outside the gene matches. Germline V gene data show CDR1 as LNHDA and CDR2 as SQIVND (reference sequence). The CDR3 covers 17 residues. CDR3 nucleotide sequence: TGTGCCAGTAGTACACCGAAAACAGGGGTGCGGAATTCACCCCTCCACTTT. Translated, it gives CASSTPKTGVRNSPLHF.

V gene TRBV5-1 combines with J gene TRBJ1-2; 8 nucleotides align to TRBD1. CDR1 and CDR2 (germline): SGHRS, YFSETQ. CDR3 size: 16 residues. V trimming: 2 bases; J trimming: 4 bases; junction bases outside the gene matches: 10. This chain's CDR3 is CASSLIAGGQGYGYTF. In nucleotides, the CDR3 is TGCGCCAGCAGCTTAATCGCAGGGGGCCAGGGCTATGGCTACACCTTC.

The V call is TRBV2, the J call TRBJ1-5; tentatively, D is TRBD1 (5 bases). Trimming left V 6 bases short and J 2 bases short, with 8 bases between. CDR1 is SNHLY, CDR2 FYNNEI, per germline. The CDR3 consists of 13 residues. The CDR3 DNA reads as TGTGCCAGCAGAGGGGATCGCAATCAGCCCCAGCATTTT. This sequence encodes CASRGDRNQPQHF.

To note about this clone: One end of the junction is discordant with germline, which a read error may explain. The chain recombines TRBV7-7 with TRBJ2-2; 8 bases map to TRBD1. The CDR3 has 15 residues. Germline CDR1 is SSHAT and CDR2 is FNYEAQ (reference sequence). CDR3 loop: CASSLRTGLSGELFF. CDR3 DNA: TGTGCTAGCAGCTTAAGGACAGGGTTGTCCGGGGAGCTGTTTTTT.

The chain recombines TRBV5-4 with TRBJ2-7, with 12 bases fitting TRBD1. Trimming cost V 4 bases and J 5 bases; bases outside gene matches: 4. The germline CDR1 and CDR2 sequences are SGHNT and YYREEE (reference sequence). The length of the CDR3 is 14 residues. CDR3 nucleotides: TGTGCCAGCAGCCCAGGGACAGGGGGCAACGAGCAGTACTTC. Protein product: CASSPGTGGNEQYF.

The V call is TRBV10-3, the J call TRBJ1-5, with 8 bases matching TRBD1. V lost 10 bases and J lost 4; bases outside the gene matches: 6. The length of the CDR3 is 13 residues. Germline loops: CDR1 ENHRY, CDR2 SYGVKD. The chain's CDR3 is CATGTGPNQPQHF. CDR3 nucleotides: TGTGCCACCGGGACAGGACCGAATCAGCCCCAGCATTTT.

The rearrangement links TRBV6-6 to TRBJ2-2; 9 bases align to TRBD1. This CDR3 contains 14 residues. Germline V gene lookup returns CDR1 MNHNY and CDR2 SVGAGI (reference sequence). Trimming at V came to 4 bases and at J to 4 bases, leaving 1 base not matched to a gene. Here the CDR3 reads CASSLDRGTGELFF. The CDR3 region has the DNA TGTGCCAGCAGTTTGGACAGGGGCACCGGGGAGCTGTTTTTT.

The chain employs TRBV7-9 and TRBJ1-6; no reliable D call. Germline lookup yields CDR1 SEHNR and CDR2 FQNEAQ (reference sequence). This CDR3 contains 14 residues. The germline V and J ends were trimmed by 3 bases and 5 bases, with 8 bases remaining between them. The CDR3 here is CASSFTGDNSPLHF. DNA of the CDR3: TGTGCCAGCAGCTTCACGGGAGATAATTCACCCCTCCACTTT.

This clone was observed a handful of times. The chain links TRBV20-1 to TRBJ2-2; possibly TRBD2 for D (6 bases). The V gene lost 3 bases and the J gene lost 10 bases, with 9 bases spanning the gap. The CDR3 runs 11 residues. Germline V gene data show CDR1 as DFQATT and CDR2 as SNEGSKA (reference sequence). CDR3 DNA: TGCAGTGCTAGCTGGGGGGTGGAGCTGTTTTTT. Protein product: CSASWGVELFF.

This clone was observed a handful of times. The V call is TRBV25-1, the J call TRBJ2-2, with 8 positions matching TRBD2. With V trimmed by 7 bases and J by 5 bases, 6 bases remained unmatched. The germline V gene encodes CDR1 MGHDK and CDR2 SYGVNS. The CDR3 runs 14 residues. In nucleotides, the CDR3 is TGTGCCAGCACTCGCGGGGGGCGAACCGGGGAGCTGTTTTTT. Translating it yields CASTRGGRTGELFF.

The chain uses TRBV7-9 and TRBJ2-2, with TRBD1 as a possible D gene (5 bases). Germline-derived CDR1 and CDR2 are SEHNR and FQNEAQ (reference sequence). The V end was cut by 5 bases, the J end by 7 bases, with 8 bases between. The CDR3 contains 12 residues. The CDR3 DNA reads as TGTGCCAGCAGCCGCGACAGCGGGGAGCTGTTTTTT. The encoded protein is CASSRDSGELFF.

This chain uses TRBV19 with TRBJ2-1; 11 nucleotides agree with TRBD2. The V and J ends lost 3 bases and 7 bases, in that order; junction bases with no gene match: 5. This CDR3 spans 15 amino acids. From germline, CDR1 is LNHDA and CDR2 SQIVND (reference sequence). DNA of the CDR3: TGTGCCAGTAGTATTGGACTAGCGGGTGGGAATGAGCAGTTCTTC. Translation gives CASSIGLAGGNEQFF.

The chain recombines TRBV6-6 with TRBJ1-1; D may be TRBD1 (6 bases). With 4 bases removed from V and 2 bases from J, the gap between germline ends came to 14 bases. The CDR3 runs 15 residues. Germline V lookup: CDR1 MNHNY, CDR2 SVGAGI (reference sequence). The CDR3 DNA is TGTGCCAGCAGTTTTCGCCCGACAGGAAACACTGAAGCTTTCTTT. Protein product: CASSFRPTGNTEAFF.

This chain uses TRBV9 with TRBJ2-7; TRBD2 matches at 7 bases. Germline values: CDR1 SGDLS, CDR2 YYNGEE. The CDR3 spans 15 residues. V was clipped by 0 bases and J by 1 base; unmatched bases: 4. This CDR3 is CASSVGLAGSYEQYF. CDR3 DNA: TGTGCCAGCAGCGTAGGACTAGCAGGGTCCTACGAGCAGTACTTC.

This clone has just one count. The V and J genes are TRBV29-1 and TRBJ2-1; weak D call: TRBD2 (5 bases). Germline CDR1 reads SQVTM; CDR2 reads ANQGSEA. The V end was cut by 7 bases, the J end by 7 bases, with 17 bases between. The CDR3 is 13 residues long. CDR3 loop: CSARRDQGNEQFF. CDR3 in DNA: TGCAGCGCCCGCCGGGATCAAGGAAATGAGCAGTTCTTC.

The V and J genes are TRBV4-2 and TRBJ2-3, with D perhaps matching TRBD1 (6 bases). Germline lookup yields CDR1 LGHNA and CDR2 YNFKEQ. The CDR3 loop spans 15 amino acids. V was trimmed by 4 bases and J by 4 bases, leaving 15 bases between them. CDR3: CASSLKPRGADTQYF. The CDR3 DNA is TGTGCCAGCAGCCTGAAGCCCAGGGGTGCAGATACGCAGTATTTT.